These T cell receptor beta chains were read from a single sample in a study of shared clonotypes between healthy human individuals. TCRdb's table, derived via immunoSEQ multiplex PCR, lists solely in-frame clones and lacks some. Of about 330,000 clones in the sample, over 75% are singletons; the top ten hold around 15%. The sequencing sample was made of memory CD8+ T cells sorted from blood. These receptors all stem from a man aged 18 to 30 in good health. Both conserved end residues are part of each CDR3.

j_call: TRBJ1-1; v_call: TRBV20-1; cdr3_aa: CSANRGGEAFF
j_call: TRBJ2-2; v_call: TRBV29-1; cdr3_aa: CSVDPGPGGELFF
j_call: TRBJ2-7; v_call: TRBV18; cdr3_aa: CASSLVSREQYF
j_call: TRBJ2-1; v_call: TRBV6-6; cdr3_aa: CASSYSTQGVYNEQFF
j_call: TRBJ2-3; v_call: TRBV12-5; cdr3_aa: CASGLDYTWGGTDTQYF
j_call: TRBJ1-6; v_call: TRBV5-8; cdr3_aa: CASSPQGMAAGASPLHF
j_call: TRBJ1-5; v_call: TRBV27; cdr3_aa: CASSDRVGDQPQHF
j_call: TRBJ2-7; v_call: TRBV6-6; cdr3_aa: CASSYSIASGSYEQYF
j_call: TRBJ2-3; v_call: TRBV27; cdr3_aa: CASSLWGRDTDTQYF
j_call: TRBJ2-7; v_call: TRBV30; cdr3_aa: CAWSEERALLDEQYF
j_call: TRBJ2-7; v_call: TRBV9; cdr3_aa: CASSVGQPYYEQYF
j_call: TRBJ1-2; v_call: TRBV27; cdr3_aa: CASSPTYPQVNYGYTF
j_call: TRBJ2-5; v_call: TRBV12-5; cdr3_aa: CASGSGAETQYF
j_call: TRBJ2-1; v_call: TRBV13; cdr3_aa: CASSLVTGSHEQFF
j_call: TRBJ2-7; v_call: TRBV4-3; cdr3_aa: CASSQYRGYEQYF
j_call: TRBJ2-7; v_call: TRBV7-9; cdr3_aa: CASSLGASYEQYF
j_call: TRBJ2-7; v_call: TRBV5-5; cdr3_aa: CASSPGPVGDYEQYF
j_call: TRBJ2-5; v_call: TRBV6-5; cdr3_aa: CASRQLAGEGETQYF
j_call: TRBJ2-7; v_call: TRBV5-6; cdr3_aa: CASSLFAGNHEQYF
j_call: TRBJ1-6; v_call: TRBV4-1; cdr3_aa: CASSQAGRENSPLHF
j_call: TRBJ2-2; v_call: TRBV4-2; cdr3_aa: CASSQDLHWNTGELFF
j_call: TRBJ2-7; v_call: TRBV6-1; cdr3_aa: CASREGLGGYEQYF
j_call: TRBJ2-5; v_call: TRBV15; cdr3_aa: CATSSTSEAETQYF
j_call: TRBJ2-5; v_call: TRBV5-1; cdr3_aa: CASSLGYQETQYF
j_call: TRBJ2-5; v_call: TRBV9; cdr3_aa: CASSVAGEGQETQYF
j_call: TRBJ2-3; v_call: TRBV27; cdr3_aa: CASSLTVTTSTDTQYF
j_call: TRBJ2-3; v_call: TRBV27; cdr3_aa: CASTSGAGGGDTQYF
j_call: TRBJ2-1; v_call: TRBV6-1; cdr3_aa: CASSEWSGQGYNEQFF
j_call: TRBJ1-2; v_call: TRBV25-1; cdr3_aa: CASSRGSNYGYTF
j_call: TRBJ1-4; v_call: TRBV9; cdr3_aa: CASSVEGGDEKLFF
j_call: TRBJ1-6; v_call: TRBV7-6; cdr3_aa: CASSKLQGGSSPLHF
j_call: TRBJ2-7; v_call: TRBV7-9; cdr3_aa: CASSSDGLESYEQYF
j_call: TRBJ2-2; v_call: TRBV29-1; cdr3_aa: CTPPGGDCSLNTGELFF
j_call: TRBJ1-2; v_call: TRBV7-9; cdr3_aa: CASAAENYGYTF
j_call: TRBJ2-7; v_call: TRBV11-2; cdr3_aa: CASSVSRGSYEQYF
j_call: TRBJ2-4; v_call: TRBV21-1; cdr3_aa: CASRRTVIAKNIQYF
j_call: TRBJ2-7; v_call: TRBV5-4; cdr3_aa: CASSLSIVSEQYF
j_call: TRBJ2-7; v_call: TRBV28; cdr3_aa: CASSSRQGDYYEQYF
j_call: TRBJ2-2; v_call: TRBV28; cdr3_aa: CASSGLAGSTGELFF
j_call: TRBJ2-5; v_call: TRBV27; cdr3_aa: CASSPLLGETQYF
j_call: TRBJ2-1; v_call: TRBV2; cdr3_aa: CASRGSYNEQFF
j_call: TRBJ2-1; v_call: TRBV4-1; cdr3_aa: CASSLDGSSYNEQFF
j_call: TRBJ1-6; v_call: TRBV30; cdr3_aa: CAWSVTGVDSPLHF
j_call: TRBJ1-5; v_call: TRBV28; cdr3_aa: CASSIRDSNQPQHF
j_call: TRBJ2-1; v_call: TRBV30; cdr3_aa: CAWTPLARSYNEQFF